This entry is about one T cell receptor (beta chain). CDR1 SGHDT and CDR2 YYEEEE come from the germline V gene. The CDR3 covers 16 residues. The data originate from a study of monozygotic twins with inflammatory bowel disease. After re-calling the 5' RACE reads, TCRdb lists one entry per CDR3 protein, DNA absent. The table gives 350,000 to 500,000 distinct CDR3 sequences; the top ten clones make up about 2.4% of it. Sequencing used blood. The chain combines TRBV5-6 with TRBJ1-1; no DNA is available, so the TRBD1 call from TCRdb remains unchecked. This TCR came from a human donor with ulcerative colitis or Crohn's disease, or a healthy co-twin of an affected twin (not recorded which). CDR3 loop: CASSLPRGRGDTEAFF.